Listed below are T cell receptor beta chains from one sample, sequenced in a study of beta chain features in type 1 diabetes. TCRdb keeps only in-frame clones here, not all; method: immunoSEQ multiplex PCR. The table has 300,000 or so clones, about 13% seen once; the top ten hold 0.015% to 0.02%. Sequencing was performed on naive CD4+ T cells from blood. All receptors come from a man aged 25 to 40 with type 1 diabetes. Both conserved end residues are part of each CDR3. Each record gives: clone size, V gene, D gene, J gene, CDR3 length, CDR3 protein, CDR3 DNA. A D gene is named only where the DNA matches it firmly. Some rows mark clone size as missing; the rest say once, few, many or name a class of expanded clone.

clone size: few; V gene: TRBV7-9; D gene: TRBD2; J gene: TRBJ2-6; CDR3 length: 18; CDR3 protein: CASSLGTSGDAGANVLTF; CDR3 DNA: TGTGCCAGCAGCCTCGGGACTAGCGGAGATGCAGGGGCCAACGTCCTGACTTTC
clone size: .; V gene: TRBV7-3; D gene: TRBD2; J gene: TRBJ2-3; CDR3 length: 16; CDR3 protein: CASSPSLAVSTDTQYF; CDR3 DNA: TGTGCCAGCAGCCCGTCACTAGCGGTTAGCACAGATACGCAGTATTTT
clone size: few; V gene: TRBV2; D gene: .; J gene: TRBJ1-5; CDR3 length: 14; CDR3 protein: CASRARLSNQPQHF; CDR3 DNA: TGTGCCAGCAGAGCCAGACTCAGCAATCAGCCCCAGCATTTT
clone size: .; V gene: TRBV4-3; D gene: TRBD1; J gene: TRBJ2-7; CDR3 length: 16; CDR3 protein: CASSQAFGTAAFEQYF; CDR3 DNA: TGCGCCAGCAGCCAAGCTTTTGGGACAGCCGCTTTTGAGCAGTACTTC
clone size: .; V gene: TRBV7-3; D gene: .; J gene: TRBJ2-5; CDR3 length: 14; CDR3 protein: CASSLQGSRETQYF; CDR3 DNA: TGTGCCAGCAGCTTACAGGGGTCACGCGAGACCCAGTACTTC
clone size: few; V gene: TRBV4-2; D gene: TRBD2; J gene: TRBJ2-7; CDR3 length: 17; CDR3 protein: CASSQGPQSGRAYEQYF; CDR3 DNA: TGTGCCAGCAGCCAAGGCCCTCAGAGCGGGAGGGCCTACGAGCAGTACTTC
clone size: few; V gene: TRBV6-1; D gene: .; J gene: TRBJ2-4; CDR3 length: 15; CDR3 protein: CASSDYSRPGDIQYF; CDR3 DNA: TGTGCCAGCAGTGATTATAGCCGCCCAGGGGACATTCAGTACTTC
clone size: .; V gene: TRBV15; D gene: .; J gene: TRBJ2-7; CDR3 length: 13; CDR3 protein: CATSRDLPYEQYF; CDR3 DNA: TGTGCCACCAGCAGGGACTTGCCCTACGAGCAGTACTTC
clone size: few; V gene: TRBV19; D gene: .; J gene: TRBJ2-7; CDR3 length: 14; CDR3 protein: CASSISAGLYEQYF; CDR3 DNA: TGTGCCAGTAGTATTTCGGCGGGCCTCTACGAGCAGTACTTC
clone size: .; V gene: TRBV28; D gene: .; J gene: TRBJ2-3; CDR3 length: 15; CDR3 protein: CASTQGGWTPDTQYF; CDR3 DNA: TGTGCCAGCACCCAGGGGGGATGGACGCCAGATACGCAGTATTTT
clone size: .; V gene: TRBV2; D gene: TRBD1; J gene: TRBJ2-5; CDR3 length: 13; CDR3 protein: CASSPGTALTQYF; CDR3 DNA: TGTGCCAGCTCGCCCGGGACAGCGCTGACCCAGTACTTC
clone size: few; V gene: TRBV5-4; D gene: TRBD1; J gene: TRBJ2-7; CDR3 length: 16; CDR3 protein: CASADRGLELAYEQYF; CDR3 DNA: TGTGCCAGCGCGGACAGGGGGCTTGAACTAGCCTACGAGCAGTACTTC
clone size: .; V gene: TRBV30; D gene: TRBD1; J gene: TRBJ1-1; CDR3 length: 15; CDR3 protein: CAWTQEGTGHYEAFF; CDR3 DNA: TGTGCCTGGACGCAGGAAGGGACAGGGCACTATGAAGCTTTCTTT
clone size: few; V gene: TRBV7-2; D gene: TRBD2; J gene: TRBJ2-5; CDR3 length: 14; CDR3 protein: CASSFGGRGETQYF; CDR3 DNA: TGTGCCAGCAGCTTCGGCGGGAGAGGGGAGACCCAGTACTTC
clone size: few; V gene: TRBV5-1; D gene: .; J gene: TRBJ2-1; CDR3 length: 11; CDR3 protein: CASSPDNEQFF; CDR3 DNA: TGCGCCAGCAGTCCGGACAATGAGCAGTTCTTC
clone size: few; V gene: TRBV2; D gene: .; J gene: TRBJ2-5; CDR3 length: 14; CDR3 protein: CASSETLPPETQYF; CDR3 DNA: TGTGCCAGCAGTGAAACTCTTCCCCCCGAGACCCAGTACTTC
clone size: few; V gene: TRBV7-9; D gene: TRBD1; J gene: TRBJ1-2; CDR3 length: 16; CDR3 protein: CASSLNRGSANYGYTF; CDR3 DNA: TGTGCCAGCAGCTTGAACAGGGGTTCGGCTAACTATGGCTACACCTTC
clone size: few; V gene: TRBV7-9; D gene: TRBD1; J gene: TRBJ1-1; CDR3 length: 15; CDR3 protein: CASSLGYRGFTEAFF; CDR3 DNA: TGTGCCAGCAGCTTAGGGTACAGGGGTTTCACTGAAGCTTTCTTT
clone size: once; V gene: TRBV18; D gene: .; J gene: TRBJ1-1; CDR3 length: 16; CDR3 protein: CASSPWGRGDNTEAFF; CDR3 DNA: TGTGCCAGCTCACCATGGGGAAGGGGCGATAACACTGAAGCTTTCTTT
clone size: .; V gene: TRBV30; D gene: TRBD2; J gene: TRBJ2-5; CDR3 length: 16; CDR3 protein: CAWRSTSGRALKTQYF; CDR3 DNA: TGTGCCTGGAGATCCACTAGCGGGAGGGCCTTGAAGACCCAGTACTTC
clone size: few; V gene: TRBV18; D gene: .; J gene: TRBJ2-6; CDR3 length: 18; CDR3 protein: CASRTGTPFVGGANVLTF; CDR3 DNA: TGTGCCAGTCGAACCGGGACTCCCTTCGTGGGTGGGGCCAACGTCCTGACTTTC
clone size: .; V gene: TRBV2; D gene: TRBD1; J gene: TRBJ2-6; CDR3 length: 16; CDR3 protein: CASSAGQGSGANVLTF; CDR3 DNA: TGTGCCAGCAGCGCAGGACAGGGGTCCGGGGCCAACGTCCTGACTTTC
clone size: few; V gene: TRBV5-6; D gene: .; J gene: TRBJ2-4; CDR3 length: 13; CDR3 protein: CASSSYSVNIQYF; CDR3 DNA: TGTGCCAGCAGCTCGTATAGCGTAAACATTCAGTACTTC
clone size: few; V gene: TRBV28; D gene: .; J gene: TRBJ2-1; CDR3 length: 11; CDR3 protein: CASYNLNEQFF; CDR3 DNA: TGTGCCAGCTACAACCTCAATGAGCAGTTCTTC
clone size: few; V gene: TRBV28; D gene: .; J gene: TRBJ1-3; CDR3 length: 14; CDR3 protein: CASRTGSLGNTIYF; CDR3 DNA: TGTGCCAGCAGAACAGGGTCTCTGGGAAACACCATATATTTT
clone size: few; V gene: TRBV9; D gene: TRBD2; J gene: TRBJ2-1; CDR3 length: 14; CDR3 protein: CASSPSGSYNEQFF; CDR3 DNA: TGTGCCAGCAGCCCGAGCGGGAGCTACAATGAGCAGTTCTTC
clone size: .; V gene: TRBV27; D gene: TRBD2; J gene: TRBJ2-7; CDR3 length: 15; CDR3 protein: CASSSPGGPSYEQYF; CDR3 DNA: TGTGCCAGCAGTTCCCCGGGAGGGCCCTCCTACGAGCAGTACTTC
clone size: .; V gene: TRBV5-1; D gene: TRBD2; J gene: TRBJ2-2; CDR3 length: 16; CDR3 protein: CASSLGVREDHGELFF; CDR3 DNA: TGCGCCAGCAGCTTGGGAGTACGGGAGGATCACGGGGAGCTGTTTTTT
clone size: few; V gene: TRBV4-2; D gene: TRBD1; J gene: TRBJ1-1; CDR3 length: 15; CDR3 protein: CASSQETGPNTEAFF; CDR3 DNA: TGTGCCAGCAGCCAAGAGACAGGGCCGAACACTGAAGCTTTCTTT
clone size: few; V gene: TRBV29-1; D gene: TRBD1; J gene: TRBJ1-1; CDR3 length: 12; CDR3 protein: CSVIDRGSEAFF; CDR3 DNA: TGCAGCGTTATCGACAGGGGCTCTGAAGCTTTCTTT
clone size: .; V gene: TRBV11-1; D gene: TRBD1; J gene: TRBJ1-2; CDR3 length: 14; CDR3 protein: CASSVGQGGYGYTF; CDR3 DNA: TGTGCCAGCAGCGTCGGACAGGGCGGCTATGGCTACACCTTC
clone size: .; V gene: TRBV28; D gene: .; J gene: TRBJ1-2; CDR3 length: 15; CDR3 protein: CASSPYSLSNYGYTF; CDR3 DNA: TGTGCCAGCAGTCCTTACAGTCTTTCTAACTATGGCTACACCTTC
clone size: few; V gene: TRBV7-9; D gene: .; J gene: TRBJ2-4; CDR3 length: 15; CDR3 protein: CASSPDRLGKNIQYF; CDR3 DNA: TGTGCCAGCAGCCCAGACAGGCTGGGCAAAAACATTCAGTACTTC
clone size: .; V gene: TRBV14; D gene: .; J gene: TRBJ2-1; CDR3 length: 15; CDR3 protein: CASSQERYSRNEQFF; CDR3 DNA: TGTGCCAGCAGCCAAGAAAGGTACAGTCGAAATGAGCAGTTCTTC
clone size: .; V gene: TRBV6-1; D gene: .; J gene: TRBJ2-5; CDR3 length: 13; CDR3 protein: CASSPDIRSTQYF; CDR3 DNA: TGTGCCAGCAGTCCGGACATTCGGAGTACCCAGTACTTC
clone size: few; V gene: TRBV5-1; D gene: .; J gene: TRBJ1-5; CDR3 length: 14; CDR3 protein: CASSYRPGDQPQHF; CDR3 DNA: TGCGCCAGCAGCTACAGACCGGGAGATCAGCCCCAGCATTTT
clone size: few; V gene: TRBV27; D gene: TRBD1; J gene: TRBJ1-1; CDR3 length: 15; CDR3 protein: CASRTPGQGNTEAFF; CDR3 DNA: TGTGCCAGCAGGACGCCGGGACAGGGAAACACTGAAGCTTTCTTT